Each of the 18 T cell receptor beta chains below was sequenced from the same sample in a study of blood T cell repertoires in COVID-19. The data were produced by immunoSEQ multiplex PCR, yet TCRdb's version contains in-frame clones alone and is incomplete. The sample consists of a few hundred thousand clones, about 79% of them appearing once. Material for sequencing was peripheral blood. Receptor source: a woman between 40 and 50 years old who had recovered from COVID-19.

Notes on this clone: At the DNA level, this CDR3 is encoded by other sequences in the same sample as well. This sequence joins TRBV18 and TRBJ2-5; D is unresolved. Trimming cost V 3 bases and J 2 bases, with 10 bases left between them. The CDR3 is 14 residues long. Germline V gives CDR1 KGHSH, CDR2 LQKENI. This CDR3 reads CASSPPSKQETQYF. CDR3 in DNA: TGTGCCAGCTCACCCCCCTCTAAACAAGAGACCCAGTACTTC.

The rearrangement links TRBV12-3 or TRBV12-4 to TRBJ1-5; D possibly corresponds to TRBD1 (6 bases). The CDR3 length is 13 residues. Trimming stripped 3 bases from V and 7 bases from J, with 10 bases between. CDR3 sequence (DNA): TGTGCCAGCAGTTTGATTGGGGGCCAGCCCCAGCATTTT. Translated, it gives CASSLIGGQPQHF.

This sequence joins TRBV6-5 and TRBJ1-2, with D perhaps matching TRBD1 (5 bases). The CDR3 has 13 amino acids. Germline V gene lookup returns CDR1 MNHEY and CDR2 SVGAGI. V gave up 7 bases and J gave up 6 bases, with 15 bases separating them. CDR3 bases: TGTGCCAGCAACTTACAAGGGGCGAATGGCTACACCTTC. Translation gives CASNLQGANGYTF.

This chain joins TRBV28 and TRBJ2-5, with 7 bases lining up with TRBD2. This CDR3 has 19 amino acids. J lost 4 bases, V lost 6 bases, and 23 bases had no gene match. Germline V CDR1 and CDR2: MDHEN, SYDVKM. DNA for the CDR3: TGTGCCAGCAGAAGCCACGGACTAGGACGGCCAAGTTTGAGAGAGACCCAGTACTTC. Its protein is CASRSHGLGRPSLRETQYF.

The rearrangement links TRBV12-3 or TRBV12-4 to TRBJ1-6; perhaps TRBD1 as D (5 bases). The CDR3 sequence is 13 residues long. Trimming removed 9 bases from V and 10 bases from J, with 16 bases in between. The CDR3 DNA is TGTGCCAGTTTCAGGGAAAAGGGATCACCCCTCCACTTT. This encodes CASFREKGSPLHF.

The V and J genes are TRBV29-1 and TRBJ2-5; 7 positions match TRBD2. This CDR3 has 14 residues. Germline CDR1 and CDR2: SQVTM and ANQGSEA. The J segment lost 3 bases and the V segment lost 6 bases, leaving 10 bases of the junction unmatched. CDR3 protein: CSVGPGGGKETQYF. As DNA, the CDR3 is TGCAGCGTGGGGCCCGGGGGAGGGAAAGAGACCCAGTACTTC.

The CDR3, as DNA: TGCGCCAGCGGATCGGGGACAGGGTTACAAGAGACCCAGTACTTC. Translating gives CASGSGTGLQETQYF. This chain uses TRBV5-1 with TRBJ2-5, with 9 bases that match TRBD1. This CDR3 is built from 15 residues. CDR1 is SGHRS and CDR2 is YFSETQ in the germline V gene. V was pared by 7 bases and J by 2 bases, with 9 bases of the junction left unmatched. The complete variable domain, with remaining parts taken from reference TRBV5-1 and TRBJ2-5, reads KAGVTQTPRYLIKTRGQQVTLSCSPISGHRSVSWYQQTPGQGLQFLFEYFSETQRNKGNFPGRFSGRQFSNSRSEMNVSTLELGDSALYLCASGSGTGLQETQYFGPGTRLLVL.

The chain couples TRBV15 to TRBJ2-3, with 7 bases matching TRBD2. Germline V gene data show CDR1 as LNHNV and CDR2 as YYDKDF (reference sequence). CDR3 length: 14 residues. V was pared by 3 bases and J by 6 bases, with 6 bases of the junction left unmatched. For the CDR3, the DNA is TGTGCCACCAGCAGGGGTGGGGGAGGGGATACGCAGTATTTT. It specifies CATSRGGGGDTQYF.

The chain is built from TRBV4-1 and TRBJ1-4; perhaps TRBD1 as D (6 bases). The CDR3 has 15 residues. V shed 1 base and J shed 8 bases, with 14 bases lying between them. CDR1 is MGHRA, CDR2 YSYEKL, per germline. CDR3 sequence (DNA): TGCGCCAGCAGCCAAGGGTCAGGGGTAGGAGAAAAACTGTTTTTT. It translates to CASSQGSGVGEKLFF.

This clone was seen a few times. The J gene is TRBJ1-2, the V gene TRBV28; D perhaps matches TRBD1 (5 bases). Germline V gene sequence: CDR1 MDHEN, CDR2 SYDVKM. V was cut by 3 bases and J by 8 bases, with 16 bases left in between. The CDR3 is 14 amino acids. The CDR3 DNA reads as TGTGCCAGCAGTTTGGGGAGGCGGTGGGACGGCTACACCTTC. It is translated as CASSLGRRWDGYTF.

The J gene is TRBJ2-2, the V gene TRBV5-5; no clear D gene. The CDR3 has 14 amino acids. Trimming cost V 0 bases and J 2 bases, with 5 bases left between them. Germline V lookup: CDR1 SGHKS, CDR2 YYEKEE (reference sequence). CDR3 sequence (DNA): TGTGCCAGCAGCTTGGGAGCAAACACCGGGGAGCTGTTTTTT. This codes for CASSLGANTGELFF.

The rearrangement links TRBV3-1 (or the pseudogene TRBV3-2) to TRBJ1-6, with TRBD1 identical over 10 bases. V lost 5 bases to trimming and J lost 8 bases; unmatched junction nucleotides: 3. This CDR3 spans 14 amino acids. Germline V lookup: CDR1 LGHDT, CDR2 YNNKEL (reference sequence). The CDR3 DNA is TGTGCCAGCAGCGTGGGGACAGGGGATTCACCCCTCCACTTT. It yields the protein CASSVGTGDSPLHF.

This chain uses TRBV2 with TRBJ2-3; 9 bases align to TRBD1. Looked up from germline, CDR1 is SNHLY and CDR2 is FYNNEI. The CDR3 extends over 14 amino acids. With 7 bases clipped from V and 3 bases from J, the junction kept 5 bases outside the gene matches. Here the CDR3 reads CASKTGGLTDTQYF. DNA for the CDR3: TGTGCCAGCAAGACAGGGGGTTTGACAGATACGCAGTATTTT.

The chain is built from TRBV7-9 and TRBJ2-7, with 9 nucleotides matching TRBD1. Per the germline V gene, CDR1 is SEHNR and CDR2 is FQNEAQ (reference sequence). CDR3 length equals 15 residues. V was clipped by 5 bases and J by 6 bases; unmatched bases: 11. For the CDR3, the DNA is TGTGCCAGCAGCGCCCACCGGGACAGGGTCCTCGAGCAGTACTTC. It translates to CASSAHRDRVLEQYF.

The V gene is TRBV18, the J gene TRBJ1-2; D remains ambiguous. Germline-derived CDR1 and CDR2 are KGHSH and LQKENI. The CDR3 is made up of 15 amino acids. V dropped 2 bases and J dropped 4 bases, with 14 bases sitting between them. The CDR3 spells CASSPGPPFSYGYTF. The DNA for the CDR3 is TGTGCCAGCTCACCAGGCCCACCCTTCTCCTATGGCTACACCTTC.

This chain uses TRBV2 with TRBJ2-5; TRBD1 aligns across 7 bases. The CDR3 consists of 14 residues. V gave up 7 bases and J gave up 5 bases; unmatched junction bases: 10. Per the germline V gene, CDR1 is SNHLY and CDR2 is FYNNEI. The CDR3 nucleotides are TGTGCCAGCACCTCTGAGACAGGGTTGGAGACCCAGTACTTC. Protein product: CASTSETGLETQYF. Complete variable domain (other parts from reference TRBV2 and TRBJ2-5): EPEVTQTPSHQVTQMGQEVILRCVPISNHLYFYWYRQILGQKVEFLVSFYNNEISEKSEIFDDQFSVERPDGSNFTLKIRSTKLEDSAMYFCASTSETGLETQYFGPGTRLLVL.

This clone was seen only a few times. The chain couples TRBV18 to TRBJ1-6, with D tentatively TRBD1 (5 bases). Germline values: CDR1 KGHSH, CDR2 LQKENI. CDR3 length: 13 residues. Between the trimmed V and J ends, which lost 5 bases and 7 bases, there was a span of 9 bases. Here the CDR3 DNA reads TGTGCCAGCTCAGGGGACTTGAATTCACCCCTCCACTTT. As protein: CASSGDLNSPLHF.

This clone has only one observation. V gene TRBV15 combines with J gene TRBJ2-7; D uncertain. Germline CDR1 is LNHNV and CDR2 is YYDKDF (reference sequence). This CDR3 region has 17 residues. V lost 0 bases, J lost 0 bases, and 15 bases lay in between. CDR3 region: CATSRDISAVSSYEQYF. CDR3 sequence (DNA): TGTGCCACCAGCAGAGATATTAGTGCGGTGAGCTCCTACGAGCAGTACTTC. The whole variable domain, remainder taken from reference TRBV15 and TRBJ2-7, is DAMVIQNPRYQVTQFGKPVTLSCSQTLNHNVMYWYQQKSSQAPKLLFHYYDKDFNNEADTPDNFQSRRPNTSFCFLDIRSPGLGDTAMYLCATSRDISAVSSYEQYFGPGTRLTVT.